This T cell receptor beta chain was sequenced for a study of cytomegalovirus exposure and HLA in healthy donors. Whole-study context: About 85 million unique TCR sequences came from HLA-typed donors in an early release. The study, taken as a whole, reports: With high specificity and sensitivity, the classifier reportedly diagnosed cytomegalovirus status.

In regard to this clone: Its antigen is as yet unknown.

The germline V gene has CDR1 SGHDN and CDR2 FVKESK. Trimming shortened V by 2 bases and J by 5 bases, and 13 bases separated the two germline ends. The CDR3 spans 14 residues. The PCR used 60 Vbeta and 13 Jbeta primers. Data came from immunoSEQ multiplex PCR; TCRdb stores just in-frame clones and leaves some out. The data show about 140,000 clones, about 75% seen once. The chain has TRBV14 and TRBJ2-7; the D gene is possibly TRBD1 (6 bases). Material for sequencing was PBMCs. The receptor comes from a woman aged 25 to 39 in good health and CMV-seronegative. CDR3 in DNA: TGTGCCAGCAGCCAAAGGGGGACGATAAACGAGCAGTACTTC. Encoded protein: CASSQRGTINEQYF.